These T cell receptor beta chains were read from a single sample in a study of identical twins. TCRdb analysed the 5' RACE reads with MiXCR anew, one entry per CDR3 protein. Among hundreds of thousands of distinct CDR3 sequences listed, around 12% were seen once. Another study also made use of these data, one on yellow fever vaccine responses in identical twins.

Sequenced input: CD8+ T cells sorted from blood. The receptors originated from a woman aged 18-29 years in good health. Each CDR3 is given with its conserved first and last residue. Fields, in order: V gene, D gene, clone size, J gene, CDR3 length, CDR3 protein, CDR3 DNA. D genes are given only for firm matches. Rows give clone size only sometimes, using once, few, many, or a class for an expanded clone.

TRBV4-1	TRBD2	-	TRBJ2-1	15	CASSQGLAALREQFF	TGCGCCAGCAGCCAGGGACTAGCGGCGCTTCGTGAGCAGTTCTTC
TRBV28	-	few	TRBJ2-4	15	CASSYDSAYLNIQYF	TGTGCCAGCAGTTATGACAGCGCCTATCTAAACATTCAGTACTTC
TRBV10-3	TRBD2	few	TRBJ2-3	15	CAISPTSGKVDTQYF	TGTGCCATCAGTCCGACTAGCGGGAAGGTAGATACGCAGTATTTT
TRBV6-1	TRBD2	few	TRBJ2-1	14	CASRRTSGQGEQFF	TGTGCCAGCAGGAGGACTAGCGGGCAAGGTGAGCAGTTCTTC
TRBV10-3	TRBD2	few	TRBJ2-1	18	CAISDLGTSGSSYNEQFF	TGTGCCATCAGTGATTTGGGGACTAGCGGGAGCTCCTACAATGAGCAGTTCTTC
TRBV3-1	-	-	TRBJ1-2	12	CASSQDRQATAF	TGTGCCAGCAGCCAAGATAGGCAGGCTACAGCCTTC
TRBV11-2	-	few	TRBJ2-1	19	CASSLKGRDPFSSYNEQFF	TGTGCCAGCAGCTTAAAGGGCCGGGACCCCTTTAGCTCCTACAATGAGCAGTTCTTC
TRBV7-8	-	-	TRBJ2-1	17	CASSPEVGGTSYNEQFF	TGTGCCAGCAGCCCCGAGGTCGGCGGGACATCCTACAATGAGCAGTTCTTC
TRBV15	-	few	TRBJ2-2	16	CATSRDGGGNTGELFF	TGTGCCACCAGCAGAGATGGGGGAGGGAACACCGGGGAGCTGTTTTTT
TRBV5-6	-	-	TRBJ1-5	15	CASSLGGGVDQPQHF	TGTGCCAGCAGCTTAGGCGGTGGGGTAGATCAGCCCCAGCATTTT
TRBV20-1	-	many	TRBJ2-3	13	CSAKYRETDTQYF	TGCAGTGCTAAATACAGGGAAACAGATACGCAGTATTTT
TRBV5-1	TRBD1	few	TRBJ1-6	14	CASKGQANNSPLHF	TGCGCCAGCAAGGGACAGGCCAATAATTCACCCCTCCACTTT
TRBV9	-	many	TRBJ2-1	12	CASSVAGNEQFF	TGTGCCAGCAGCGTAGCGGGGAATGAGCAGTTCTTC
TRBV15	-	many	TRBJ2-7	15	CATSRDPGHQYEQYF	TGTGCCACCAGCAGGGACCCGGGACATCAATACGAGCAGTACTTC
TRBV6-1	TRBD2	-	TRBJ2-2	15	CASSELADSTGELFF	TGTGCCAGCAGTGAGCTAGCGGACTCCACCGGGGAGCTGTTTTTT
TRBV9	TRBD2	-	TRBJ2-3	18	CASSVDVLAGGTTDTQYF	TGTGCCAGCAGCGTAGATGTCCTAGCGGGAGGTACCACAGATACGCAGTATTTT
TRBV19	-	once	TRBJ2-3	14	CASSILGSTDTQYF	TGTGCCAGTAGTATTCTCGGGAGCACAGATACGCAGTATTTT
TRBV27	-	-	TRBJ1-2	12	CASSSRRSGYTF	TGTGCCAGCAGTTCCCGGCGCTCTGGCTACACCTTC
TRBV7-7	TRBD1	-	TRBJ2-2	16	CASSLTGGSNTGELFF	TGTGCCAGCAGCCTAACAGGGGGCTCGAACACCGGGGAGCTGTTTTTT
TRBV24-1	TRBD2	many	TRBJ2-3	14	CATSDWGGPDTQYF	TGTGCCACCAGTGATTGGGGGGGACCAGATACGCAGTATTTT
TRBV3-1	-	few	TRBJ1-1	13	CASESRTATEAFF	TGTGCCAGCGAGAGTAGGACAGCCACTGAAGCTTTCTTT
TRBV29-1	-	-	TRBJ2-7	14	CSVETPAEPYEQYF	TGCAGCGTTGAAACCCCCGCCGAACCCTACGAGCAGTACTTC
TRBV9	-	-	TRBJ2-2	15	CASSVAERNTGELFF	TGTGCCAGCAGCGTAGCCGAAAGGAACACCGGGGAGCTGTTTTTT
TRBV12-3/TRBV12-4	TRBD2	-	TRBJ2-1	17	CASSLEREGPKYNEQFF	TGTGCCAGCAGCCTAGAGCGGGAGGGTCCTAAATACAATGAGCAGTTCTTC
TRBV3-1	-	-	TRBJ2-2	19	CASSQEGGGRWGSTGELFF	TGTGCCAGCAGCCAAGAAGGCGGGGGCCGATGGGGGAGCACCGGGGAGCTGTTTTTT
TRBV4-1	TRBD1	many	TRBJ2-5	15	CASSSRDSVEETQYF	TGCGCCAGCAGCTCCCGGGACAGCGTAGAAGAGACCCAGTACTTC
TRBV20-1	-	-	TRBJ2-1	12	CSARKRRGEQFF	TGCAGTGCTAGAAAGCGTCGGGGGGAGCAGTTCTTC
TRBV20-1	TRBD1	-	TRBJ2-2	15	CSALVTGGDTGELFF	TGCAGTGCCCTAGTTACAGGGGGTGACACCGGGGAGCTGTTTTTT
TRBV12-3/TRBV12-4	TRBD1	many	TRBJ1-1	14	CASSFSAGGTEAFF	TGTGCCAGCAGTTTTAGCGCAGGGGGCACTGAAGCTTTCTTT
TRBV9	TRBD2	many	TRBJ2-3	16	CASSPRLAGTTDTQYF	TGTGCCAGCAGCCCCCGACTAGCGGGGACCACAGATACGCAGTATTTT
TRBV12-3/TRBV12-4	TRBD1	many	TRBJ1-2	14	CASRGQGMLDGYTF	TGTGCCAGCAGAGGACAGGGAATGCTGGATGGCTACACCTTC